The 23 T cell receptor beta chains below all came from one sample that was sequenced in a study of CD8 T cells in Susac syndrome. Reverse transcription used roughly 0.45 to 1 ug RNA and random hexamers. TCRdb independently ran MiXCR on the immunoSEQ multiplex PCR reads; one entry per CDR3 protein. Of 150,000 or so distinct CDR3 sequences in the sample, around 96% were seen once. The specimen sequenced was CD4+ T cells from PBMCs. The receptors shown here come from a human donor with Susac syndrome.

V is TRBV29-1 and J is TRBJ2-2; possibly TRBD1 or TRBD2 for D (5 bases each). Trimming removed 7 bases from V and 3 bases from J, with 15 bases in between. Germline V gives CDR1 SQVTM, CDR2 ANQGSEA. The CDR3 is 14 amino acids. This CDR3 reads CSAGLRGYTGELFF. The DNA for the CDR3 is TGCAGCGCCGGGCTCCGGGGCTACACCGGGGAGCTGTTTTTT.

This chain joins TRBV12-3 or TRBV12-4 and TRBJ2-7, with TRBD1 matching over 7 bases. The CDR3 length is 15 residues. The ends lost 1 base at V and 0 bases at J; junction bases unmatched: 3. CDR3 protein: CASSLVAGGSYEQYF. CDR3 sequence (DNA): TGTGCCAGCAGTTTAGTGGCAGGGGGCTCCTACGAGCAGTACTTC.

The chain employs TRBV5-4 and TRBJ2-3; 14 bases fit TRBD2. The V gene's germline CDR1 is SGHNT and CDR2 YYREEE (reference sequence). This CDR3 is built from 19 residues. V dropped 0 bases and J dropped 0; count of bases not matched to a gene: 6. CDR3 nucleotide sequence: TGTGCCAGCAGCTTGGGGGGGACTAGCGGGGGTCCTAGCACAGATACGCAGTATTTT. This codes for CASSLGGTSGGPSTDTQYF. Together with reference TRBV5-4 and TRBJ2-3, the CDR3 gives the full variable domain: ETGVTQSPTHLIKTRGQQVTLRCSSQSGHNTVSWYQQALGQGPQFIFQYYREEENGRGNFPPRFSGLQFPNYSSELNVNALELDDSALYLCASSLGGTSGGPSTDTQYFGPGTRLTVL.

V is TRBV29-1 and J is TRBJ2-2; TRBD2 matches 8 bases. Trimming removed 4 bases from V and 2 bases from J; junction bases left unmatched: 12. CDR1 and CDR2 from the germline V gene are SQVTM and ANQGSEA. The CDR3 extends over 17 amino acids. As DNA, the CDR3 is TGCAGCGTTGCGCGGGGGAGCGGGGGTTCTAACACCGGGGAGCTGTTTTTT. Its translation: CSVARGSGGSNTGELFF.

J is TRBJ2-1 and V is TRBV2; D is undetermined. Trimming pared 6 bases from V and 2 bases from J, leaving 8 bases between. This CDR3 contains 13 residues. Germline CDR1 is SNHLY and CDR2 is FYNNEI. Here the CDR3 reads CASSLNAYNEQFF. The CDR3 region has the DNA TGTGCCAGCAGCCTGAATGCCTACAATGAGCAGTTCTTC.

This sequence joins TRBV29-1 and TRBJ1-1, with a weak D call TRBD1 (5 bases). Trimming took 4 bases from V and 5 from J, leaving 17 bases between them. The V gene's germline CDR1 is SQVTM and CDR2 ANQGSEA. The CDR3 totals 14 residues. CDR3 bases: TGCAGCGTTGGTTTAGGACACCCTGGGACTGAAGCTTTCTTT. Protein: CSVGLGHPGTEAFF.

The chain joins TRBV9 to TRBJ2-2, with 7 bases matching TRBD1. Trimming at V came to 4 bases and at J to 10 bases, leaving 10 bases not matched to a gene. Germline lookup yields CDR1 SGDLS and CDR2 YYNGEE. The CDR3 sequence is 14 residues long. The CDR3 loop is CASSPKTGFVELFF. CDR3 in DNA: TGTGCCAGCAGCCCAAAGACAGGGTTCGTGGAGCTGTTTTTT.

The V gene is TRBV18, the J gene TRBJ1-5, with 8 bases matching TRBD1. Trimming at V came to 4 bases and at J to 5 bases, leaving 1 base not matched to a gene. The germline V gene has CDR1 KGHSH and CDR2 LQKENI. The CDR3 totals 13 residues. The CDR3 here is CASSQTGDQPQHF. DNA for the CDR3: TGTGCCAGCTCACAGACAGGGGATCAGCCCCAGCATTTT.

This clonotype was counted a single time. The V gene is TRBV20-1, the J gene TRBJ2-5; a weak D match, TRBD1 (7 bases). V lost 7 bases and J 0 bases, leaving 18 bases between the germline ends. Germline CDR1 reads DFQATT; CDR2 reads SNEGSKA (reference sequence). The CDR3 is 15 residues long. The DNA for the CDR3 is TGCAGTGTCGGAGGGACAGAAATGTACCAAGAGACCCAGTACTTC. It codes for CSVGGTEMYQETQYF.

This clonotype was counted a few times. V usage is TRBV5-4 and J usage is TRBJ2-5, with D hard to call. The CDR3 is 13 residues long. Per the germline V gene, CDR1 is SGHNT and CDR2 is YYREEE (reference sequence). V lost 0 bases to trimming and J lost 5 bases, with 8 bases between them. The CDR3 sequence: CASSLAPPETQYF. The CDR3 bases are TGTGCCAGCAGCTTGGCCCCCCCTGAGACCCAGTACTTC.

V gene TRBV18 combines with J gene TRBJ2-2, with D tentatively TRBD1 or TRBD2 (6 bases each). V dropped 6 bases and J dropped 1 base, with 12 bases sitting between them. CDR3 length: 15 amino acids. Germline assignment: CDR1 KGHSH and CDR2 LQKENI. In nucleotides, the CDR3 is TGTGCCAGCTCGCGGGACATAAAGAACACCGGGGAGCTGTTTTTT. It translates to CASSRDIKNTGELFF.

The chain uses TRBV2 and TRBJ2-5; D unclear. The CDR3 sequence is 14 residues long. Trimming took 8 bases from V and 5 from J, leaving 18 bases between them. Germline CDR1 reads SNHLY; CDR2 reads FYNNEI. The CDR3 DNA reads TGTGCCAGCCGCCACGACGTGGGTTACGAGACCCAGTACTTC. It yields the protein CASRHDVGYETQYF.

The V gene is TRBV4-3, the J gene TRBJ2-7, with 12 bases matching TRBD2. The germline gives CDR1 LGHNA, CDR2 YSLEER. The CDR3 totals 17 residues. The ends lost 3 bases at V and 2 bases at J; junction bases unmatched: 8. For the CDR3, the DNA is TGCGCCAGCAGCCAGACTAGCGGGGGCCCTCCCCCCTACGAGCAGTACTTC. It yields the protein CASSQTSGGPPPYEQYF.

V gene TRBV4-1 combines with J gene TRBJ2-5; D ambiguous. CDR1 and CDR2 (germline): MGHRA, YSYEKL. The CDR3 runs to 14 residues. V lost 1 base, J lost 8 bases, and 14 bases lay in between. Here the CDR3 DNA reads TGCGCCAGCAGCCAAGGCAATCGAGGTTCCACCCAGTACTTC. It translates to CASSQGNRGSTQYF.

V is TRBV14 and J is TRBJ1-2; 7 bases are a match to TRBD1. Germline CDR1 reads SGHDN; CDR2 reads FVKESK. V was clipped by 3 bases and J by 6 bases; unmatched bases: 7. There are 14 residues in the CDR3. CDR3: CASSQRDRDDGYTF. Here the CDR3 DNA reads TGTGCCAGCAGCCAGCGTGACAGGGATGATGGCTACACCTTC.

The CDR3 DNA follows: TGTGCCAGCTCACCACGGGATGCCTACGAGCAGTACTTC. Translation: CASSPRDAYEQYF. This chain joins TRBV18 and TRBJ2-7; no reliable D call. The CDR3 length is 13 residues. V was cut by 1 base and J by 2 bases, with 6 bases left in between. The germline gives CDR1 KGHSH, CDR2 LQKENI.

The CDR3 sequence is CSALPGGETQYF. CDR3 nucleotide sequence: TGCAGTGCTTTACCAGGTGGAGAGACCCAGTACTTC. This sequence joins TRBV20-1 and TRBJ2-5, with D uncertain. The germline V gene has CDR1 DFQATT and CDR2 SNEGSKA (reference sequence). The germline V and J ends were trimmed by 5 bases and 4 bases, with 11 bases remaining between them. The CDR3 is made up of 12 amino acids.

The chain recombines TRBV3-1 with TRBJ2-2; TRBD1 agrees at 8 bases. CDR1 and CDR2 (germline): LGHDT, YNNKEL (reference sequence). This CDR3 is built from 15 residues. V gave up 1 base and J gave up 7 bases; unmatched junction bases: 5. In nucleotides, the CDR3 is TGTGCCAGCAGCCAAGCAGGGGGCGCGATCGGGGAGCTGTTTTTT. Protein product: CASSQAGGAIGELFF.

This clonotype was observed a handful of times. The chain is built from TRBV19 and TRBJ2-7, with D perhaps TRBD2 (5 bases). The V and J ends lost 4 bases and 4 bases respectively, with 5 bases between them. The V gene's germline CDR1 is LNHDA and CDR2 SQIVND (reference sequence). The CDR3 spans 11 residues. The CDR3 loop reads CASSTGYEQYF. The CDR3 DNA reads TGTGCCAGTAGTACGGGATACGAGCAGTACTTC.

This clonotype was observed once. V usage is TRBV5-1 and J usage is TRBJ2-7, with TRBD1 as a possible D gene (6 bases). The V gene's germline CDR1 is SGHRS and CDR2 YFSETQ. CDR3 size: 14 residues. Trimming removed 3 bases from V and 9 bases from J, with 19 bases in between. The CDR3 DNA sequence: TGCGCCAGCAGCTCTGGGGGCCCCCTTGTCGGGCAGTACTTC. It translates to CASSSGGPLVGQYF.

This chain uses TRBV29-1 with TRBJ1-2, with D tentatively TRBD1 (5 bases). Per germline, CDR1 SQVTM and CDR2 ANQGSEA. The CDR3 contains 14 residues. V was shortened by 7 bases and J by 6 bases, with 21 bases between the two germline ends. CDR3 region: CSAFSDGQGNGYTF. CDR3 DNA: TGCAGCGCCTTCTCGGACGGACAAGGGAATGGCTACACCTTC.

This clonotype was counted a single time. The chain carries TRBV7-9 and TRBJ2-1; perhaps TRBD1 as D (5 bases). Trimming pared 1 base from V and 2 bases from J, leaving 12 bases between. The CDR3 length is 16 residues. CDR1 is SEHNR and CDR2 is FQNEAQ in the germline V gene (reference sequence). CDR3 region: CASSLGAGIPYNEQFF. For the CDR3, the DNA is TGTGCCAGCAGCTTAGGAGCAGGGATCCCCTACAATGAGCAGTTCTTC. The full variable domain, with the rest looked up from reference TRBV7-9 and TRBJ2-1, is DTGVSQNPRHKITKRGQNVTFRCDPISEHNRLYWYRQTLGQGPEFLTYFQNEAQLEKSRLLSDRFSAERPKGSFSTLEIQRTEQGDSAMYLCASSLGAGIPYNEQFFGPGTRLTVL.

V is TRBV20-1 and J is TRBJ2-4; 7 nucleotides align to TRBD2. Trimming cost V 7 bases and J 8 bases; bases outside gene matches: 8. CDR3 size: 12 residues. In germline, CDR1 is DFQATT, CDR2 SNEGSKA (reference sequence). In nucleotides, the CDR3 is TGCAGTGTCACCGGGACTATCGACATTCAGTACTTC. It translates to CSVTGTIDIQYF.